Presented here are 27 T cell receptor beta chains from one specimen sequenced in a study of patients and donors after allogeneic stem cell transplantation. A single record per CDR3 protein comes from TCRdb applying MiXCR to the RT-PCR reads. This table holds more than 850,000 distinct CDR3 sequences, under 20% found once. The sample comprised blood, either unsorted or a sorted T cell fraction (not recorded which). The receptors derive from a human donor who was either an allogeneic HSCT recipient or a stem cell or donor lymphocyte infusion donor (not recorded which). It is not recorded whose cells these are; they may come from a transplant donor.

The chain uses TRBV3-1 and TRBJ2-1, with D tentatively TRBD1 (6 bases). The CDR3 loop spans 15 amino acids. V lost 4 bases to trimming and J lost 6 bases, with 16 bases between them. Germline V gene lookup returns CDR1 LGHDT and CDR2 YNNKEL (reference sequence). CDR3 residues: CASSRDTTYSNEQFF. The CDR3 DNA follows: TGTGCCAGCAGCCGGGACACGACATATAGCAATGAGCAGTTCTTC.

This clonotype was recorded a few times. CDR3 sequence reads: CASSSGGVTDTQYF. The CDR3 region has the DNA TGTGCCAGCAGCTCCGGGGGGGTCACAGATACGCAGTATTTT. This chain connects TRBV7-2 to TRBJ2-3, with 8 positions matching TRBD2. Trimming at V came to 4 bases and at J to 2 bases, leaving 2 bases not matched to a gene. Germline assignment: CDR1 SGHTA and CDR2 FQGNSA. The length of the CDR3 is 14 residues. The full variable domain, with the rest looked up from reference TRBV7-2 and TRBJ2-3, is GAGVSQSPSNKVTEKGKDVELRCDPISGHTALYWYRQSLGQGLEFLIYFQGNSAPDKSGLPSDRFSAERTGGSVSTLTIQRTQQEDSAVYLCASSSGGVTDTQYFGPGTRLTVL.

This clonotype was counted only a few times. The rearrangement uses TRBV20-1 and TRBJ2-1; D call uncertain. Trimming left V 3 bases short and J 1 base short, with 10 bases between. The CDR3 spans 14 residues. Per germline, CDR1 DFQATT and CDR2 SNEGSKA (reference sequence). CDR3 DNA: TGCAGTGCTAGTAACAGCCCGTCCTACAATGAGCAGTTCTTC. Its protein is CSASNSPSYNEQFF.

This chain links TRBV5-1 with TRBJ2-1, with 13 nucleotides matching TRBD2. Germline V lookup: CDR1 SGHRS, CDR2 YFSETQ. The CDR3 is 16 residues long. V dropped 1 base and J dropped 8; count of bases not matched to a gene: 6. CDR3 in DNA: TGCGCCAGCAGCTTGTATGAAGGACTAGCGGGGGATGAGCAGTTCTTC. Protein: CASSLYEGLAGDEQFF.

This chain links TRBV5-5 with TRBJ2-1, with TRBD2 matching 12 bases. V dropped 4 bases and J dropped 14; count of bases not matched to a gene: 10. The germline gives CDR1 SGHKS, CDR2 YYEKEE (reference sequence). The length of the CDR3 is 14 residues. The chain's CDR3 is CASSHRTSGVEEFF. Written as DNA, the CDR3 is TGTGCCAGCAGCCACCGGACTAGCGGGGTGGAGGAGTTCTTC.

A remark on this clonotype: Germline is not matched at one junction end, which may reflect a read error. The V gene is TRBV5-5, the J gene TRBJ2-1, with a possible D match to TRBD2 (6 bases). Per the germline V gene, CDR1 is SGHKS and CDR2 is YYEKEE (reference sequence). The CDR3 consists of 12 residues. The CDR3, as DNA: TGTGCCAGCAGCAACAACGCGGGGTGGCCATACTTC. The encoded protein is CASSNNAGWPYF.

This clonotype was counted many times. This chain joins TRBV9 and TRBJ2-1; no definite D call. The germline V gene has CDR1 SGDLS and CDR2 YYNGEE. The CDR3 contains 14 residues. Trimming pared 3 bases from V and 8 bases from J, leaving 15 bases between. CDR3 residues: CASSEIGRVHEQFF. CDR3 sequence (DNA): TGTGCCAGCAGCGAGATCGGAAGGGTCCATGAGCAGTTCTTC.

This clonotype occurred a few times. The genes are TRBV20-1 and TRBJ2-7, with 8 bases fitting TRBD2. Germline values: CDR1 DFQATT, CDR2 SNEGSKA (reference sequence). V shed 6 bases and J 6 bases; nucleotides not matched to a gene: 16. This CDR3 region has 15 residues. CDR3 nucleotides: TGCAGTGCCTATAGCCCCGGGACTAGGGGTGTCGAGCAGTACTTC. Amino acids: CSAYSPGTRGVEQYF.

The chain links TRBV12-3 or TRBV12-4 to TRBJ2-2, with D uncertain. This CDR3 contains 15 residues. Trimming cost V 2 bases and J 1 base, with 8 bases left between them. For the CDR3, the DNA is TGTGCCAGCAGTTTAAGGCCCAAGAACACCGGGGAGCTGTTTTTT. As protein: CASSLRPKNTGELFF.

The rearrangement joins TRBV12-3 or TRBV12-4 to TRBJ2-7, with TRBD2 matching 9 bases. The CDR3 loop spans 15 amino acids. The V segment lost 7 bases and the J segment 5 bases; nucleotides outside the gene matches: 12. CDR3 protein: CASTSRGRAGNEQYF. For the CDR3, the DNA is TGTGCCAGCACCTCGCGCGGGAGGGCAGGCAACGAGCAGTACTTC.

This clonotype was observed a few times. V usage is TRBV6-5 and J usage is TRBJ2-3, with D perhaps TRBD1 (6 bases). Per germline, CDR1 MNHEY and CDR2 SVGAGI. V was trimmed by 4 bases and J by 5 bases, leaving 16 bases between them. This CDR3 is built from 15 residues. The CDR3 is CASSSEWGREDTQYF. CDR3 DNA: TGTGCCAGCAGTTCGGAATGGGGGCGCGAAGATACGCAGTATTTT.

The chain combines TRBV20-1 with TRBJ1-1, with TRBD1 identical over 7 bases. Trimming removed 0 bases from V and 3 bases from J; junction bases left unmatched: 7. This CDR3 spans 15 amino acids. Germline CDR1 is DFQATT and CDR2 is SNEGSKA (reference sequence). The CDR3, as DNA: TGCAGTGCTAGAGATTCACAGGGGCTGTACACTGAAGCTTTCTTT. This sequence encodes CSARDSQGLYTEAFF.

This clonotype was observed at least ten times. The genes are TRBV29-1 and TRBJ2-1; no firm D call. Trimming left V 3 bases short and J 8 bases short, with 14 bases between. The length of the CDR3 is 13 residues. The V gene's germline CDR1 is SQVTM and CDR2 ANQGSEA. The CDR3 nucleotides are TGCAGCGTTGACCCCCTCGCTTTTGATGAGCAGTTCTTC. It translates to CSVDPLAFDEQFF.

The gene calls are TRBV2 and TRBJ2-7; perhaps TRBD2 as D (7 bases). Trimming took off 2 bases at V and 5 bases at J, with 16 bases between the two ends. The CDR3 is made up of 15 amino acids. Germline loops: CDR1 SNHLY, CDR2 FYNNEI. The CDR3 nucleotides read TGTGCCAGCAGTGAATTCGGGGGGCGCGACGACGAGCAGTACTTC. This translates into CASSEFGGRDDEQYF.

The chain links TRBV5-1 to TRBJ2-7; TRBD1 is a possible D gene (5 bases). The germline gives CDR1 SGHRS, CDR2 YFSETQ. Trimming took off 1 base at V and 5 bases at J, with 13 bases between the two ends. This CDR3 contains 14 residues. The CDR3 DNA sequence: TGCGCCAGCAGCTTGACGGCAGGGTCCAACGAGCAGTACTTC. It yields the protein CASSLTAGSNEQYF.

This clonotype was detected a few times. The V gene is TRBV20-1, the J gene TRBJ2-5, with D uncertain. Germline loops: CDR1 DFQATT, CDR2 SNEGSKA (reference sequence). The CDR3 runs to 15 residues. V was shortened by 0 bases and J by 5 bases, with 16 bases between the two germline ends. CDR3 sequence reads: CSARDSEKIKETQYF. DNA of the CDR3: TGCAGTGCTAGAGATTCCGAGAAGATTAAGGAGACCCAGTACTTC.

V and J are TRBV3-1 and TRBJ2-5, with D tentatively TRBD2 (5 bases). Per the germline V gene, CDR1 is LGHDT and CDR2 is YNNKEL (reference sequence). V was cut by 0 bases and J by 6 bases, with 11 bases left in between. The CDR3 length is 14 residues. The DNA of the CDR3 is TGTGCCAGCAGCCAAGATGGTTGGGAGAAGACCCAGTACTTC. Translated, it gives CASSQDGWEKTQYF.

Ten or more counts support this clonotype. The rearrangement uses TRBV10-3 and TRBJ1-5; 7 bases are shared with TRBD1. The CDR3 extends over 13 amino acids. The J segment lost 3 bases and the V segment lost 6 bases, leaving 2 bases of the junction unmatched. Germline lookup yields CDR1 ENHRY and CDR2 SYGVKD. The CDR3 region is CAIRGTDNQPQHF. CDR3 DNA: TGTGCCATCAGAGGGACAGACAATCAGCCCCAGCATTTT.

This clonotype was detected a few times. The chain recombines TRBV6-2 or TRBV6-3 with TRBJ1-1, with 7 bases that match TRBD1. V lost 6 bases to trimming and J lost 6 bases; unmatched junction nucleotides: 13. Germline CDR1 and CDR2: MNHEY and SVGEGT. The CDR3 is 15 residues long. CDR3 nucleotide sequence: TGTGCCAGCAGACCAGGGACAGACCCTTTCCCTGAAGCTTTCTTT. Protein sequence: CASRPGTDPFPEAFF.

This chain joins TRBV20-1 and TRBJ2-3; TRBD2 agrees at 7 bases. Germline V CDR1 and CDR2: DFQATT, SNEGSKA (reference sequence). The V gene end was trimmed by 4 bases and the J gene end by 3 bases; junction bases not matched to a gene: 7. The CDR3 is 14 residues long. The CDR3 nucleotides read TGCAGTGCTACCGGGGGGAGGACAACAGATACGCAGTATTTT. This sequence encodes CSATGGRTTDTQYF.

This clonotype was observed many times. V and J are TRBV6-5 and TRBJ2-7; D uncertain. V lost 2 bases and J lost 5, with 10 bases in between. CDR1 MNHEY and CDR2 SVGAGI come from the germline V gene. This CDR3 is built from 13 residues. The CDR3 reads CASSYKRRNEQYF. CDR3 nucleotides: TGTGCCAGCAGTTACAAGAGAAGAAACGAGCAGTACTTC.

The gene calls are TRBV27 and TRBJ1-3, with a tentative D call TRBD1 (6 bases). The CDR3 is made up of 15 amino acids. Trimming took off 8 bases at V and 6 bases at J, with 20 bases between the two ends. The V gene's germline CDR1 is MNHEY and CDR2 SMNVEV (reference sequence). In nucleotides, the CDR3 is TGTGCCAGCCCACAGGGAAAGTCGAATGAAAACACCATATATTTT. Its translation: CASPQGKSNENTIYF.

This clonotype has ten or more counts. The chain links TRBV12-3 or TRBV12-4 to TRBJ2-3; perhaps TRBD2 as D (5 bases). This CDR3 has 13 amino acids. Trimming removed 5 bases at V and 13 bases at J, with 19 bases between. CDR3 sequence (DNA): TGTGCCAGCAGTATGCGGGCCACCCTTAAGGAGTATTTT. Its protein product is CASSMRATLKEYF.

V usage is TRBV19 and J usage is TRBJ2-6; no reliable D call. Germline CDR1 and CDR2: LNHDA and SQIVND (reference sequence). V was shortened by 6 bases and J by 0 bases, with 15 bases between the two germline ends. This CDR3 contains 17 residues. The CDR3 is CASSTTLQASGANVLTF. CDR3 DNA sequence: TGTGCCAGTAGCACGACCCTCCAGGCCTCTGGGGCCAACGTCCTGACTTTC.

This clonotype came up a few times. The chain joins TRBV5-1 to TRBJ2-1; 11 bases fit TRBD1. The V gene end was trimmed by 4 bases and the J gene end by 1 base; junction bases not matched to a gene: 10. Germline CDR1 and CDR2: SGHRS and YFSETQ. The CDR3 is made up of 18 amino acids. As DNA, the CDR3 is TGCGCCAGCAGCGCCTTCCACCGGGACAGGGGGTCCTACAATGAGCAGTTCTTC. It specifies CASSAFHRDRGSYNEQFF.

This clonotype was detected only a few times. The chain recombines TRBV5-1 with TRBJ2-1, with 7 bases aligning to TRBD2. Germline-derived CDR1 and CDR2 are SGHRS and YFSETQ. The V segment lost 0 bases and the J segment 0 bases; nucleotides outside the gene matches: 9. The CDR3 consists of 18 residues. CDR3 in amino acids: CASSLDGGGISSYNEQFF. The CDR3 region has the DNA TGCGCCAGCAGCTTGGATGGGGGAGGGATCAGCTCCTACAATGAGCAGTTCTTC.

The gene calls are TRBV4-2 and TRBJ1-6, with 7 bases lining up with TRBD1. The germline CDR1 and CDR2 sequences are LGHNA and YNFKEQ. J lost 7 bases, V lost 3 bases, and 3 bases had no gene match. The CDR3 covers 14 residues. Here the CDR3 reads CASSQTGLNSPLHF. The CDR3 DNA is TGTGCCAGCAGCCAGACAGGGTTGAATTCACCCCTCCACTTT.